A selection of T cell receptor beta chains follows, all from one sample in a study of tumor-infiltrating lymphocytes in primary liver carcinoma. TCRdb re-called the multiplex PCR reads through MiXCR, storing one row per CDR3 protein. This sample has about 190,000 distinct CDR3 sequences, with around 81% found just once. Material: tumor tissue from primary liver carcinoma. The receptors were sampled from a middle-aged man with primary liver carcinoma and hepatitis B virus infection. The CDR3 runs from the conserved cysteine through the conserved F or W. Fields, in order: V gene, clone size, J gene, D gene, CDR3 DNA, CDR3 protein. The D gene is left open where the match is weak. Only some rows state a clone size, as once, few, many or a class for expanded clones.

TRBV29-1	NA	TRBJ2-3	NA	TGCAGCGTGGGCTTAAGAAGCACTGATACGCAGTATTTT	CSVGLRSTDTQYF
TRBV7-9	NA	TRBJ2-7	TRBD1	TGTCCCAGCAGCACCTGGGGGACAGGGACAAATTACGAGCAGTACTTC	CPSSTWGTGTNYEQYF
TRBV11-1	few	TRBJ1-6	NA	TGTGCCGGCAGCCGGACACTGGTTCCACCTCTCCACTTT	CAGSRTLVPPLHF
TRBV29-1	NA	TRBJ2-1	TRBD2	TGCAAGGTTGCGCTAGCGGACTACAATGATCTGTTCTTC	CKVALADYNDLFF
TRBV6-4	many	TRBJ2-5	TRBD2	TGTGCCAGCAGTGAATCGGGGACTAGCGGTCAAGAGACCCAGTACTTC	CASSESGTSGQETQYF
TRBV5-4	NA	TRBJ2-5	NA	TGTGCCAGCAGCTTGGTTTTAGCGCGACAAGAGACCCTGTATTTC	CASSLVLARQETLYF
TRBV7-9	NA	TRBJ2-2	TRBD1	TGTGCCAGCAGGGCCGGGACAGGGATGGTAGGGGAGCTATTTTTT	CASRAGTGMVGELFF
TRBV11-2	NA	TRBJ2-1	TRBD2	TGTGACAGCTGCTTGATAGGACTAGCTGGCCCCTACAATGAGCAGTTCTTC	CDSCLIGLAGPYNEQFF
TRBV29-1	NA	TRBJ2-5	NA	TGCCGCGGTATGGACGGTGGAGAGACCCACTACTTC	CRGMDGGETHYF
TRBV12-3/TRBV12-4	once	TRBJ2-1	TRBD2	TGTGCCAGCAAGGGGACTAGCGGAACTTACATTGAGGAGTTCTTC	CASKGTSGTYIEEFF
TRBV29-1	NA	TRBJ1-5	NA	TGCAGCGCCGCGGACGGCTATCAGCCCCAGCTTTTT	CSAADGYQPQLF
TRBV10-3	NA	TRBJ1-5	NA	TGTGCCACCATTGATTCAGAGAATCAGCCCCAGCATTTT	CATIDSENQPQHF
TRBV6-1	medium-sized	TRBJ2-1	TRBD2	TGTGCCCGCTGGTCCGGGAGGGCCGTCAATGAGCAGTTCTTC	CARWSGRAVNEQFF
TRBV6-2/TRBV6-3	NA	TRBJ2-3	NA	TGTGCCAGCAGCTTCCTAGGACAGCTTAGGGGAGATACGCAGTATTTT	CASSFLGQLRGDTQYF
TRBV29-1	NA	TRBJ2-7	TRBD1	TGCAGCGATTCGTGGACAGGACCCTACGAGCAGTGCTTC	CSDSWTGPYEQCF
TRBV29-1	NA	TRBJ2-7	NA	TGCAGCGCCATGACATCTGAGAACGGCACTCTCTACGAGCAGTACTTC	CSAMTSENGTLYEQYF
TRBV11-2	NA	TRBJ2-5	NA	TGTACCAGCAGCCTGAAGAGTAACCAAGAGACACAGTACTTC	CTSSLKSNQETQYF
TRBV11-1	NA	TRBJ2-1	NA	TGTGCCATCAGCTCAAACGGGATGAGCAGGTTGTATAATGAACAGTTCTTC	CAISSNGMSRLYNEQFF
TRBV4-3	NA	TRBJ2-1	NA	TGCGCCAGCAGCCCTAGGCTCCCAGGGACTTCCTACAATGAGAAGTTATTC	CASSPRLPGTSYNEKLF
TRBV6-2/TRBV6-3	NA	TRBJ2-2	NA	TGTGCCAGCATCTGGAGTAGAACCGGGGAGCTGTTTTTT	CASIWSRTGELFF
TRBV9	NA	TRBJ1-2	NA	TGTGCCAGCAGCGTAGATAGTAACTATGGCTACACCTTC	CASSVDSNYGYTF
TRBV4-1	NA	TRBJ2-1	NA	TGCGCCAGTAGCCAAGCTAGTTTAGTAAGTGAGCAGTTCTTC	CASSQASLVSEQFF
TRBV12-3/TRBV12-4	once	TRBJ2-1	TRBD2	TGTGCCACTATGAATAGCGGGAGATACAATGAGCAGTTCTTC	CATMNSGRYNEQFF
TRBV10-3	NA	TRBJ1-1	TRBD1	TGTGCCATCAGCGGACAGGGTATGAACACTGGAGCTTTCTTT	CAISGQGMNTGAFF
TRBV5-4	NA	TRBJ1-4	NA	TGCGCCAGCAGCCCGAGGGGGGTAAAACTGTTTTTT	CASSPRGVKLFF
TRBV11-1	NA	TRBJ1-6	NA	TGTGCCGACAGCCGGACACTGGTTTCACCTCTCCACTTT	CADSRTLVSPLHF
TRBV29-1	NA	TRBJ2-1	NA	TGCAGCGTCACCCTTATCTACAATGAGTATTTCTTC	CSVTLIYNEYFF
TRBV29-1	NA	TRBJ2-5	NA	TGCAGCGTTGAAGGACCCGGGAATTTCCAGGAGACCCAGTACTTC	CSVEGPGNFQETQYF
TRBV6-2/TRBV6-3	NA	TRBJ2-1	NA	TGTGCCAGCAGTCCCCTAAACGGAGCCTTCAATGAGCAGTTCTTC	CASSPLNGAFNEQFF
TRBV7-3	NA	TRBJ2-7	NA	TGTGCCAGCAGCTTCACGGTTAACGAGCAGTACTTC	CASSFTVNEQYF
TRBV11-1	NA	TRBJ1-6	NA	TGTGCCAGCAGCAGGGCATGGGGTTTACCCCTCCACTTT	CASSRAWGLPLHF
TRBV4-3	NA	TRBJ2-1	NA	TGCGCCAGCAGCCAACTCCCACACGAGGACATGGCACACTACAATGAGCAGTTCTTC	CASSQLPHEDMAHYNEQFF
TRBV29-1	NA	TRBJ1-4	NA	TGCAACGACGGAACTCAGGAAAAACTGTTTTTT	CNDGTQEKLFF
TRBV4-1	few	TRBJ1-1	NA	TGCGCCAGTAGCCTCGGGACATGGGCCCTGAACACTGAAGCTTTCTTT	CASSLGTWALNTEAFF
TRBV30	many	TRBJ1-4	NA	TGTGCCTGGAGTCACGGGACCGCGGGGGAAAAACTGTTTTTT	CAWSHGTAGEKLFF
TRBV12-3/TRBV12-4	NA	TRBJ1-2	NA	TGTGCCACCAGTTTAACGGTCCCGCCGGGTGGCTACACCTTC	CATSLTVPPGGYTF
TRBV29-1	medium-sized	TRBJ2-5	TRBD1	TGCAGCGTCCGAGTCCCGGGACAGGGGATTGAGACCCAGTACTTC	CSVRVPGQGIETQYF
TRBV29-1	NA	TRBJ2-1	NA	TGCAGCGTTGAACTAGATCAAAGATACAATGAGCAGTTATTC	CSVELDQRYNEQLF
TRBV7-9	many	TRBJ2-7	TRBD2	TGTGCCAGCAGCCGGACTAGCGGGAGTTTCTACGAGCAGTACTTC	CASSRTSGSFYEQYF